A selection of T cell receptor beta chains follows, all from one sample in a study of human T cells and chemical hapten exposure. MiXCR, applied by TCRdb to the RACE reads, yields one record per CDR3 protein. This sample has tens of thousands of distinct CDR3 sequences, with 10% to 13% found just once. This sample comprised whole blood, obtained in connection with sensitization to the hapten diphenylcyclopropenone (DPC). The receptors stem from a young man with alopecia areata. Some clones in this sample may be carry-over from other donors' samples. Both conserved end residues are part of each CDR3. A D gene is named only where the DNA matches it firmly. Clone size is shown for a subset of rows, as once, few, many or a class of expanded clone.

j_call d_call clone_size v_call cdr3_aa cdr3_nt
TRBJ2-3 - - TRBV9 CASSVGSGTDTQYF TGTGCCAGCAGCGTAGGATCAGGGACAGATACGCAGTATTTT
TRBJ2-1 TRBD2 few TRBV9 CASSAVGTKEFF TGTGCCAGCAGCGCCGTGGGGACTAAGGAGTTCTTC
TRBJ2-7 - many TRBV20-1 CSARGTSSYEQYF TGCAGTGCTAGAGGCACGAGCTCCTACGAGCAGTACTTC
TRBJ1-6 TRBD1 few TRBV7-8 CASRYSGQESYNSPLHF TGTGCCAGCAGGTACTCCGGACAGGAGTCTTATAATTCACCCCTCCACTTT
TRBJ1-2 - many TRBV5-1 CASSLDGQGHYGYTF TGCGCCAGCAGCTTGGACGGGCAGGGGCATTATGGCTACACCTTC
TRBJ2-1 - many TRBV5-1 CASSRAVSYNEQFF TGCGCCAGCAGCCGAGCGGTCTCCTACAATGAGCAGTTCTTC
TRBJ1-1 - - TRBV6-2/TRBV6-3 CASSYSQGNTEAFF TGTGCCAGCAGTTACAGCCAGGGAAACACTGAAGCTTTCTTT
TRBJ1-6 - many TRBV20-1 CSAREPTLWAPLHF TGCAGTGCTAGAGAGCCCACCCTTTGGGCACCCCTCCACTTT
TRBJ1-4 - - TRBV28 CASRVGGEKLFF TGTGCCAGCCGGGTGGGAGGTGAAAAACTGTTTTTT
TRBJ1-5 TRBD1 - TRBV6-2/TRBV6-3 CASSSQGYQPQHF TGTGCCAGCAGTTCACAGGGGTATCAGCCCCAGCATTTT
TRBJ1-5 - many TRBV15 CATSRDRSQPQHF TGTGCCACCAGCAGAGATCGAAGTCAGCCCCAGCATTTT
TRBJ2-7 TRBD2 - TRBV6-6 CASTTAGFPYEQYF TGTGCCAGCACCACAGCGGGGTTCCCCTACGAGCAGTACTTC
TRBJ2-6 - - TRBV18 CASSPLAGAGSGANVLTF TGTGCCAGCTCACCTCTGGCAGGGGCCGGATCTGGGGCCAACGTCCTGACTTTC
TRBJ1-6 - - TRBV2 CASSGRTARNSPLHF TGTGCCAGCAGCGGACGGACGGCCCGCAATTCACCCCTCCACTTT
TRBJ2-1 - many TRBV3-1 CASSQVMGVGYNEQFF TGTGCCAGCAGCCAAGTCATGGGTGTAGGTTACAATGAGCAGTTCTTC
TRBJ2-1 - - TRBV6-1 CASSYLDEQFF TGTGCCAGCAGTTACCTCGATGAGCAGTTCTTC
TRBJ1-3 - many TRBV12-3/TRBV12-4 CASSLEARRGSGNTIYF TGTGCCAGCAGTTTAGAGGCACGGCGGGGCTCTGGAAACACCATATATTTT
TRBJ2-3 - - TRBV6-6 CAGSRSGHSTDTQYF TGTGCCGGCAGTCGATCGGGGCATAGCACAGATACGCAGTATTTT
TRBJ1-5 - few TRBV4-1 CASSQANMGFVGDQPQHF TGCGCCAGCAGCCAAGCAAACATGGGATTTGTGGGGGATCAGCCCCAGCATTTT
TRBJ2-1 - many TRBV9 CASSVATLYGEQFF TGTGCCAGCAGCGTAGCCACGCTTTATGGAGAGCAGTTCTTC
TRBJ1-2 TRBD1 many TRBV25-1 CASSPGQGRSDGYTF TGTGCCAGCAGTCCGGGACAGGGGAGAAGTGATGGCTACACCTTC
TRBJ1-1 - - TRBV27 CASSLFLGDTEAFF TGTGCCAGCAGTTTATTTCTGGGGGACACTGAAGCTTTCTTT
TRBJ2-5 - many TRBV7-9 CASSFATGPQETQYF TGTGCCAGCAGCTTCGCCACAGGGCCACAAGAGACCCAGTACTTC
TRBJ2-3 - - TRBV29-1 CSVGTDSTADTQYF TGCAGCGTTGGAACGGACAGCACAGCAGATACGCAGTATTTT
TRBJ2-3 - few TRBV20-1 CSARDLGVSTDTQYF TGCAGTGCTAGAGATCTCGGCGTTAGCACAGATACGCAGTATTTT
TRBJ1-1 - many TRBV11-3 CATTDPLSTEAFF TGTGCCACCACGGACCCTTTGTCCACTGAAGCTTTCTTT